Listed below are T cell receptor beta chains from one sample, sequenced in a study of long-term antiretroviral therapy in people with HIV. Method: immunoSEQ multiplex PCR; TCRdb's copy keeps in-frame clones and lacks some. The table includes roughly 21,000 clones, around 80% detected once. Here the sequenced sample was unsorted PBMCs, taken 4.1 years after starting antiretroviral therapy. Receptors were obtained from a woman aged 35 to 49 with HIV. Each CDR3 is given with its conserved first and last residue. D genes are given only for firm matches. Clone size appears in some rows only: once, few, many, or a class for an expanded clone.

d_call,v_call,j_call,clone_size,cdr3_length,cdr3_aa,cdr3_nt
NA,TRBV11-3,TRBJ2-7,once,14,CASSSSDLAYEQYF,TGTGCCAGCAGCTCCTCGGACCTGGCCTACGAGCAGTACTTC
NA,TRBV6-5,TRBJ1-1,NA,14,CASSPGTSNTEAFF,TGTGCCAGCAGTCCCGGGACATCGAACACTGAAGCTTTCTTT
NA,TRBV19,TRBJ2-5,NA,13,CASSITGQETQYF,TGTGCCAGTAGTATTACAGGTCAAGAGACCCAGTACTTC
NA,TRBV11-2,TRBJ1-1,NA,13,CASSLGGLAEAFF,TGTGCCAGCAGCTTAGGGGGCCTCGCCGAAGCTTTCTTT
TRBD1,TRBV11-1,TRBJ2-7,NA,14,CASSQRDRDHEQYF,TGTGCCAGCAGCCAACGGGACAGGGACCACGAGCAGTACTTC
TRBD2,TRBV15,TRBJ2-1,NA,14,CATLRGGSYNEQFF,TGTGCCACGCTTCGGGGGGGCTCCTACAATGAGCAGTTCTTC
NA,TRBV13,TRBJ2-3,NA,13,CASRAGGRDTQYF,TGTGCCAGCCGGGCAGGGGGGAGGGATACGCAGTATTTT
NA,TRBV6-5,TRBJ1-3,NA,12,CATYSSGNTIYF,TGTGCCACCTATAGCTCTGGAAACACCATATATTTT
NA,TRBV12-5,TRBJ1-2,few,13,CASGWGKNYGYTF,TGTGCTAGTGGTTGGGGTAAGAACTATGGCTACACCTTC
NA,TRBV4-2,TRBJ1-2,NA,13,CASSPTEYYGYTF,TGTGCCAGCAGCCCCACCGAGTACTATGGCTACACCTTC
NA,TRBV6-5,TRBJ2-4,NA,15,CASSPPGVAKNIQYF,TGTGCCAGCAGCCCCCCGGGGGTAGCCAAAAACATTCAGTACTTC
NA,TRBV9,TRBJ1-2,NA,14,CASSVDNRLNGYTF,TGTGCCAGCAGCGTAGATAACAGACTCAATGGCTACACCTTC
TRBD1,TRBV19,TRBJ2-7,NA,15,CASSAGTGGSYEQYF,TGTGCCAGTAGTGCCGGGACAGGGGGCTCTTACGAGCAGTACTTC
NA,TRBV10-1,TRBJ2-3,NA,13,CASSAGPRDTQYF,TGCGCCAGCAGTGCGGGACCGCGGGATACGCAGTATTTT
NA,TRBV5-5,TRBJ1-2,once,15,CASSLVHGGNYGYTF,TGTGCCAGCAGCTTGGTGCACGGGGGAAACTATGGCTACACCTTC
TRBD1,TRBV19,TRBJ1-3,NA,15,CASSRGWSSGNTIYF,TGTGCCAGTAGCAGGGGGTGGAGCTCTGGAAACACCATATATTTT
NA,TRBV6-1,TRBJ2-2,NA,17,CASSEAGQALDTGELFF,TGTGCCAGCAGTGAAGCGGGGCAGGCGCTCGACACCGGGGAGCTGTTTTTT
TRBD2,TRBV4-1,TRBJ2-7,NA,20,CASSQYYRGLSGGASYEQYF,TGCGCCAGCAGCCAATACTACAGGGGATTAAGCGGGGGGGCCTCCTACGAGCAGTACTTC
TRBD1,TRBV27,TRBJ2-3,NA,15,CASSPGTGSLYTQYF,TGTGCCAGCAGCCCCGGGACAGGGAGTTTGTATACGCAGTATTTT
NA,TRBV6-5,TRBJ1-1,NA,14,CASSYRTVNTEAFF,TGTGCCAGCAGTTACAGGACAGTGAACACTGAAGCTTTCTTT
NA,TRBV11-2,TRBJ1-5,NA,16,CASSLSGGLSNQPQHF,TGTGCCAGCAGCTTAAGTGGAGGGTTAAGCAATCAGCCCCAGCATTTT
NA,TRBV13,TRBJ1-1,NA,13,CASSFTGSTEAFF,TGTGCCAGCAGCTTTACGGGATCCACTGAAGCTTTCTTT
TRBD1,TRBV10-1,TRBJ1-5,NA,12,CASRGGDQPQHF,TGCGCCTCCAGGGGGGGGGATCAGCCCCAGCATTTT
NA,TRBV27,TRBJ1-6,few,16,CASSPLPGPDNSPLHF,TGTGCCAGCAGTCCCCTTCCGGGACCCGATAATTCACCCCTCCACTTT
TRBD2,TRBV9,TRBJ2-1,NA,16,CASSGGWGGIANEQFF,TGTGCCAGCAGCGGAGGGTGGGGGGGGATTGCCAATGAGCAGTTCTTC
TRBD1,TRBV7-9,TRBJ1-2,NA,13,CASSRDSNYGYTF,TGTGCCAGCAGCCGGGACAGTAACTATGGCTACACCTTC
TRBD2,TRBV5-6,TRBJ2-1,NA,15,CASSQTSGTYNEQFF,TGTGCCAGCAGCCAGACTAGCGGGACCTACAATGAGCAGTTCTTC
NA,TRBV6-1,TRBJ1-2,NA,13,CASSERGLGPAKF,TGTGCCAGCAGTGAAAGAGGGTTGGGGCCGGCTAAGTTC
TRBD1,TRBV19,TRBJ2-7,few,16,CASSIELTGSSYEQYF,TGTGCCAGTAGTATAGAATTGACAGGGAGCTCCTACGAGCAGTACTTC
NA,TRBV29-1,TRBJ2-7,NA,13,CSVDVGSNYEQYF,TGCAGCGTTGACGTAGGCTCAAACTACGAGCAGTACTTC
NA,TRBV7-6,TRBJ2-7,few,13,CASSSLGQREQYF,TGTGCCAGCAGTTCGTTGGGTCAGCGCGAGCAGTACTTC
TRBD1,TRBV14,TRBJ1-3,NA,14,CASTGQGTGNTIYF,TGTGCCAGCACCGGACAGGGCACTGGAAACACCATATATTTT
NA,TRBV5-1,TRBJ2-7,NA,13,CANWTFPSYEQYF,TGCGCCAACTGGACATTTCCTTCCTACGAGCAGTACTTC
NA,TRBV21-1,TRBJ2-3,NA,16,CASSKTSGGLTDTQYF,TGTGCCAGCAGCAAGACTAGCGGGGGGCTCACAGATACGCAGTATTTT
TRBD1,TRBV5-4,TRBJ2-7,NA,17,CASSPHARWTGRYEQYF,TGTGCCAGCAGTCCCCACGCCCGTTGGACAGGGCGCTACGAGCAGTACTTC
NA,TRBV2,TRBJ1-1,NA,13,CASTYRENTEAFF,TGTGCCAGCACGTACAGGGAGAACACTGAAGCTTTCTTT
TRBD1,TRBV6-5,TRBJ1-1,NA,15,CASRSPGGSNTEAFF,TGTGCCAGCAGATCCCCAGGGGGCTCGAACACTGAAGCTTTCTTT
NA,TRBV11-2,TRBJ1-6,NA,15,CASSLSSSYNSPLHF,TGTGCCAGCAGCTTATCCAGCTCCTATAATTCACCCCTCCACTTT
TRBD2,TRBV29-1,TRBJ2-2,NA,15,CSVETGTTNTGELFF,TGCAGCGTTGAAACCGGGACTACTAACACCGGGGAGCTGTTTTTT
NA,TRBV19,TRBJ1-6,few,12,CASSRSSSPLHF,TGTGCCAGTAGCCGCAGCAGTTCACCCCTCCACTTT
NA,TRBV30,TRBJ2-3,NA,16,CAWRAGGTGGGDTQYF,TGTGCCTGGAGAGCGGGGGGGACAGGGGGTGGAGATACGCAGTATTTT
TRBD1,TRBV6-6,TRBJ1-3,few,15,CASSMTGGTGNTIYF,TGTGCCAGCAGCATGACAGGGGGCACGGGAAACACCATATATTTT
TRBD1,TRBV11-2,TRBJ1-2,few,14,CASGMTGAAYGYTF,TGTGCCAGCGGAATGACAGGGGCCGCCTATGGCTACACCTTC
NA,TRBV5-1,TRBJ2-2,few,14,CASSLMTDTGELFF,TGCGCCAGCAGCTTGATGACGGACACCGGGGAGCTGTTTTTT
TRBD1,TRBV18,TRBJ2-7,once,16,CASSPAGGGQGFEQYF,TGTGCCAGCTCACCAGCGGGTGGCGGACAGGGCTTCGAGCAGTACTTC
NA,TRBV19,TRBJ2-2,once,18,CASSILGQPGYGTGELFF,TGTGCCAGTAGTATCCTCGGACAGCCGGGCTACGGGACCGGGGAGCTGTTTTTT
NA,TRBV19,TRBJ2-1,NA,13,CASSMGWGLEQFF,TGTGCCAGTAGTATGGGTTGGGGGCTTGAGCAGTTCTTC
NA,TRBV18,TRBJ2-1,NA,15,CASSDGYQSYNEQFF,TGTGCCAGCTCAGACGGCTATCAGTCCTACAATGAGCAGTTCTTC
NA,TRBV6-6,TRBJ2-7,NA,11,CASSPAYEQYF,TGTGCCAGCAGCCCCGCCTACGAGCAGTACTTC
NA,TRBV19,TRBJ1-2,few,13,CASLGDGNYGYTF,TGTGCCAGTCTGGGTGACGGGAACTATGGCTACACCTTC
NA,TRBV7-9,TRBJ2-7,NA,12,CASSFIWYEQYF,TGTGCCAGCAGCTTTATTTGGTACGAGCAGTACTTC
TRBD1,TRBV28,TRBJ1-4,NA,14,CASSFETGNEKLFF,TGTGCCAGCAGTTTCGAGACAGGGAATGAAAAACTGTTTTTT